Shown below are 29 T cell receptor beta chains from a single sample sequenced in a study of cytomegalovirus exposure and HLA in healthy donors (dated by TCRdb to about 2017). Libraries were constructed by the immunoSEQ multiplex PCR assay. For the multiplex PCR, a mixture combining 60 forward primers for TCR Vbeta segments and 13 reverse primers for TCR Jbeta segments was used. Held by TCRdb, this immuneACCESS table contains in-frame sequences only and omits some clones. Under half of the omission traces to an unresolved V gene where checked; the cause of the rest is unknown. This sample comprises roughly 200,000 clones, around 83% of them detected only once. The ten largest clones represent 1.6% of the sample. Specimen: PBMCs. All receptors come from a man between 50 and 59 years old in good health and CMV-seronegative.

The chain is built from TRBV9 and TRBJ1-2; D is unclear. With 9 bases removed from V and 8 bases from J, the gap between germline ends came to 14 bases. The length of the CDR3 is 11 residues. The germline CDR1 and CDR2 sequences are SGDLS and YYNGEE. CDR3 DNA: TGTGCCACTCTATATGGGCGAGGCTACACCTTC. Protein: CATLYGRGYTF.

This clone was seen more than once but under ten times. The chain recombines TRBV5-1 with TRBJ2-7; D perhaps matches TRBD2 (6 bases). The CDR3 loop spans 15 amino acids. V was clipped by 1 base and J by 4 bases, with 15 bases between them. Germline CDR1 and CDR2: SGHRS and YFSETQ. The DNA for the CDR3 is TGCGCCAGCAGCTTGCATGGAGGGAATGATTACGAGCAGTACTTC. Translating it yields CASSLHGGNDYEQYF.

The CDR3 protein is CASSQGGTGLGQPQHF. The CDR3 DNA reads as TGCGCCAGCAGCCAAGGGGGGACAGGGTTAGGCCAGCCCCAGCATTTT. The rearrangement uses TRBV4-1 and TRBJ1-5, with 9 bases matching TRBD1. The V gene's germline CDR1 is MGHRA and CDR2 YSYEKL. V lost 1 base and J lost 7; bases outside the gene matches: 8. The CDR3 runs to 16 residues.

This chain connects TRBV9 to TRBJ2-5; 11 bases are shared with TRBD1. The CDR3 has 14 amino acids. Looked up from germline, CDR1 is SGDLS and CDR2 is YYNGEE. V trimming: 3 bases; J trimming: 5 bases; junction bases outside the gene matches: 3. The CDR3 DNA sequence: TGTGCCAGCAGCGCCCGGGACAGGGGGGAGACCCAGTACTTC. This translates into CASSARDRGETQYF.

The chain couples TRBV7-2 to TRBJ1-5, with a weak D call TRBD1 (5 bases). CDR3 length equals 16 residues. Germline V CDR1 and CDR2: SGHTA, FQGNSA. The germline V and J ends were trimmed by 4 bases and 2 bases, with 15 bases remaining between them. CDR3 nucleotide sequence: TGTGCCAGCAGCTATGGGGGGGGTAGAGGCAATCAGCCCCAGCATTTT. Protein: CASSYGGGRGNQPQHF.

CDR3 loop: CASSHLGGGGTEAFF. The DNA for the CDR3 is TGTGCCAGCAGCCACCTCGGGGGGGGAGGAACTGAAGCTTTCTTT. The genes are TRBV4-2 and TRBJ1-1; weak D call: TRBD1 (5 bases). Germline assignment: CDR1 LGHNA and CDR2 YNFKEQ. Trimming cost V 3 bases and J 5 bases, with 16 bases left between them. CDR3 length: 15 residues.

This clone was detected only once. One end of the junction does not line up with germline, which may come from a read error. V and J are TRBV7-9 and TRBJ2-1; D ambiguous. Germline V gene sequence: CDR1 SEHNR, CDR2 FQNEAQ (reference sequence). The CDR3 is 12 residues long. CDR3 bases: TGTGCCAGCAGCTTAGATAGCTTGGTGTACGTCTTC. This sequence encodes CASSLDSLVYVF.

The chain combines TRBV30 with TRBJ1-1; D might be TRBD1 (5 bases). The CDR3 has 14 residues. Trimming stripped 2 bases from V and 1 base from J, with 11 bases between. Germline CDR1 is GTSNPN and CDR2 is SVGIG (reference sequence). In DNA, the CDR3 is TGTGCCTGGAGTCCTCGGGGGGGGAACACTGAAGCTTTCTTT. Its translation is CAWSPRGGNTEAFF.

This clone occurred once. The chain combines TRBV5-1 with TRBJ2-2; D ambiguous. V was trimmed by 1 base and J by 6 bases, leaving 13 bases between them. The CDR3 sequence is 15 residues long. Germline CDR1 and CDR2: SGHRS and YFSETQ. The CDR3 coding sequence is TGCGCCAGCAGCTTGTTTCCGGATAGCTCCGGGGAGCTGTTTTTT. Translation: CASSLFPDSSGELFF. Drawing the rest from reference TRBV5-1 and TRBJ2-2, the complete variable domain is KAGVTQTPRYLIKTRGQQVTLSCSPISGHRSVSWYQQTPGQGLQFLFEYFSETQRNKGNFPGRFSGRQFSNSRSEMNVSTLELGDSALYLCASSLFPDSSGELFFGEGSRLTVL.

Only a few counts were recorded for this clone. The rearrangement links TRBV10-3 to TRBJ2-1, with 15 bases matching TRBD2. The CDR3 has 16 residues. Germline V lookup: CDR1 ENHRY, CDR2 SYGVKD. V was pared by 8 bases and J by 9 bases, with 11 bases of the junction left unmatched. CDR3 region: CAILHGLAGGPGEQFF. Written as DNA, the CDR3 is TGTGCCATCTTACATGGACTAGCGGGAGGGCCAGGTGAGCAGTTCTTC.

This chain connects TRBV19 to TRBJ2-5; D is ambiguous. Germline V CDR1 and CDR2: LNHDA, SQIVND (reference sequence). The ends were cut back, 3 bases at V and 0 bases at J, with 5 bases in the middle. This CDR3 contains 13 residues. CDR3 amino acids: CASSIQDQETQYF. Here the CDR3 DNA reads TGTGCCAGTAGTATTCAGGACCAAGAGACCCAGTACTTC. Drawing the rest from reference TRBV19 and TRBJ2-5, the complete variable domain is DGGITQSPKYLFRKEGQNVTLSCEQNLNHDAMYWYRQDPGQGLRLIYYSQIVNDFQKGDIAEGYSVSREKKESFPLTVTSAQKNPTAFYLCASSIQDQETQYFGPGTRLLVL.

For the CDR3, the DNA is TGTGCCAGCAGCCCAGAGGGGGGGGAGGGGTCCACTGAAGCTTTCTTT. This gives the protein CASSPEGGEGSTEAFF. The chain joins TRBV9 to TRBJ1-1; D might be TRBD1 (6 bases). CDR3 length equals 16 residues. Germline V gene lookup returns CDR1 SGDLS and CDR2 YYNGEE. V was clipped by 4 bases and J by 4 bases, with 20 bases between them.

This chain uses TRBV30 with TRBJ1-4; 9 nucleotides agree with TRBD1. Losses at the gene ends were 8 bases for V and 5 bases for J; bases not matched to a gene: 6. In germline, CDR1 is GTSNPN, CDR2 SVGIG (reference sequence). The length of the CDR3 is 13 residues. The CDR3 region is CAHRGQANEKLFF. The CDR3 DNA sequence: TGTGCCCACAGGGGGCAGGCAAATGAAAAACTGTTTTTT.

This sequence joins TRBV5-1 and TRBJ2-7, with D perhaps matching TRBD2 (5 bases). CDR1 and CDR2 from the germline V gene are SGHRS and YFSETQ. The CDR3 is made up of 17 amino acids. V lost 0 bases and J lost 4, with 20 bases in between. The DNA of the CDR3 is TGCGCCAGCAGCTTGGTAGGCGGTGGAGGTGGTACTTACGAGCAGTACTTC. As protein: CASSLVGGGGGTYEQYF.

V and J are TRBV10-3 and TRBJ2-1; D remains unclear. The CDR3 totals 13 residues. The germline V gene encodes CDR1 ENHRY and CDR2 SYGVKD. V was shortened by 2 bases and J by 6 bases, with 8 bases between the two germline ends. The CDR3 loop is CAISEPVSNEQFF. DNA of the CDR3: TGTGCCATCAGTGAGCCTGTCAGCAATGAGCAGTTCTTC.

In DNA, the CDR3 is TGTGCCACCAGCAGAGATGTGGGATCTACAGGAGAGCAGTTCTTC. Its protein product is CATSRDVGSTGEQFF. The chain couples TRBV15 to TRBJ2-1, with TRBD1 as a possible D gene (5 bases). The V end was cut by 0 bases, the J end by 10 bases, with 16 bases between. Germline CDR1 reads LNHNV; CDR2 reads YYDKDF (reference sequence). This CDR3 comprises 15 residues.

The genes are TRBV5-1 and TRBJ2-2; perhaps TRBD2 as D (6 bases). This CDR3 contains 12 residues. Germline lookup yields CDR1 SGHRS and CDR2 YFSETQ. V dropped 1 base and J dropped 11 bases, with 9 bases sitting between them. The CDR3 here is CASSLRLDELFF. CDR3 nucleotide sequence: TGCGCCAGCAGCTTGAGACTAGACGAGCTGTTTTTT.

This chain uses TRBV11-3 with TRBJ2-7, with D tentatively TRBD1 (5 bases). The germline V gene encodes CDR1 SGHNT and CDR2 YENEEA. V lost 3 bases, J lost 7 bases, and 13 bases lay in between. This CDR3 comprises 13 residues. CDR3: CASSFGATREQYF. The CDR3 DNA reads as TGTGCCAGCAGCTTTGGGGCGACGAGAGAGCAGTACTTC.

V is TRBV4-1 and J is TRBJ2-3; 7 nucleotides match TRBD2. The ends lost 4 bases at V and 2 bases at J; junction bases unmatched: 9. Germline assignment: CDR1 MGHRA and CDR2 YSYEKL. This CDR3 comprises 16 residues. DNA for the CDR3: TGCGCCAGCAGCCCGCCTGGAGCGGGGCACACAGATACGCAGTATTTT. Translation gives CASSPPGAGHTDTQYF.

The V call is TRBV19, the J call TRBJ2-2; D is perhaps TRBD2 (6 bases). The CDR3 totals 13 residues. The V and J ends lost 3 bases and 6 bases respectively, with 8 bases between them. CDR1 is LNHDA, CDR2 SQIVND, per germline (reference sequence). CDR3 protein: CASSIWGAGELFF. CDR3 nucleotide sequence: TGTGCCAGTAGTATTTGGGGGGCCGGGGAGCTGTTTTTT. The full variable domain, completed using reference TRBV19 and TRBJ2-2, is DGGITQSPKYLFRKEGQNVTLSCEQNLNHDAMYWYRQDPGQGLRLIYYSQIVNDFQKGDIAEGYSVSREKKESFPLTVTSAQKNPTAFYLCASSIWGAGELFFGEGSRLTVL.

This clone was seen a few times. The chain employs TRBV6-6 and TRBJ1-2; D might be TRBD1 (6 bases). The germline V and J ends were trimmed by 6 bases and 1 base, with 15 bases remaining between them. The CDR3 is 15 amino acids. Germline V gene lookup returns CDR1 MNHNY and CDR2 SVGAGI (reference sequence). CDR3 loop: CASRETGTNNYGYTF. The CDR3, as DNA: TGTGCCAGCAGGGAAACCGGGACAAATAACTATGGCTACACCTTC.

V usage is TRBV7-2 and J usage is TRBJ2-3, with 8 bases lining up with TRBD2. V shed 5 bases and J 6 bases; nucleotides not matched to a gene: 13. Germline values: CDR1 SGHTA, CDR2 FQGNSA. CDR3 length: 16 residues. CDR3 in DNA: TGTGCCAGCAGCCCCCGGCCAGCGGGGGCCGGCGATACGCAGTATTTT. Translated: CASSPRPAGAGDTQYF.

This sequence joins TRBV28 and TRBJ2-1, with D possibly being TRBD2 (7 bases). Trimming pared 3 bases from V and 7 bases from J, leaving 19 bases between. This CDR3 is 16 amino acids long. Germline V gives CDR1 MDHEN, CDR2 SYDVKM. CDR3 residues: CASSFSWGARGNEQFF. CDR3 in DNA: TGTGCCAGCAGTTTTAGTTGGGGGGCGCGGGGGAATGAGCAGTTCTTC.

This sequence joins TRBV7-9 and TRBJ1-5; 8 positions agree with TRBD1. CDR3 length: 15 residues. Looked up from germline, CDR1 is SEHNR and CDR2 is FQNEAQ (reference sequence). Germline trimming cut 3 bases from V and 7 bases from J; bases unmatched to any gene: 8. The CDR3 reads CASSFGQGVSQPQHF. The CDR3 DNA is TGTGCCAGCAGCTTTGGACAGGGCGTCAGCCAGCCCCAGCATTTT.

V usage is TRBV7-2 and J usage is TRBJ1-4; 8 bases match TRBD1. Germline lookup yields CDR1 SGHTA and CDR2 FQGNSA. V dropped 3 bases and J dropped 8; count of bases not matched to a gene: 8. The CDR3 sequence is 15 residues long. CDR3 sequence: CASSLQGATIEKLFF. CDR3 DNA: TGTGCCAGCAGCTTGCAGGGGGCGACGATCGAAAAACTGTTTTTT.

The CDR3 is CASTRTNEQFF. CDR3 in DNA: TGCGCCAGCACAAGGACAAATGAGCAGTTCTTC. The chain combines TRBV5-1 with TRBJ2-1; maybe TRBD1 (5 bases). Trimming pared 6 bases from V and 7 bases from J, leaving 8 bases between. Germline CDR1 reads SGHRS; CDR2 reads YFSETQ. This CDR3 is built from 11 residues.

The V call is TRBV7-2, the J call TRBJ2-1, with a weak D call TRBD2 (6 bases). The ends were cut back, 7 bases at V and 14 bases at J, with 18 bases in the middle. The CDR3 has 12 residues. Germline V lookup: CDR1 SGHTA, CDR2 FQGNSA. The CDR3 region has the DNA TGTGCCAGCAAGCAGACCCCGGGACTGGAGTTCTTC. Its protein is CASKQTPGLEFF.

Worth noting for this clone: This same CDR3 is encoded by further DNA sequences in the sample. The chain combines TRBV7-2 with TRBJ1-4; TRBD1 might be the D (5 bases). CDR3 length: 14 amino acids. The germline V gene has CDR1 SGHTA and CDR2 FQGNSA. V shed 5 bases and J shed 3 bases, with 10 bases lying between them. CDR3 region: CASSRGGANEKLFF. For the CDR3, the DNA is TGTGCCAGCAGCCGCGGGGGGGCTAATGAAAAACTGTTTTTT.

This clone was seen a handful of times. The chain joins TRBV30 to TRBJ1-2; no reliable D call. Trimming cost V 4 bases and J 3 bases, with 9 bases left between them. Germline values: CDR1 GTSNPN, CDR2 SVGIG (reference sequence). The length of the CDR3 is 12 residues. In nucleotides, the CDR3 is TGTGCCTGGACAGGCAGCTACTATGGCTACACCTTC. This gives the protein CAWTGSYYGYTF.